A selection of T cell receptor beta chains follows, all from one sample in a study of vaccination and CD4 T cells after COVID-19. Each CDR3 protein gets one entry after TCRdb re-called the PCR reads with MiXCR. Of roughly 5,300 distinct CDR3 sequences in the sample, about 44% were seen once. These TCRs' antigens remain unknown. Material for sequencing was CD4+ T cells from blood, cultured in vitro. Receptors were obtained from a human donor who had recovered from COVID-19. Both conserved end residues are part of each CDR3. D genes are given only for firm matches. Clone size, where shown, is once, few, many, or a class for clones that have expanded.

>TRBD1|NA|TRBV20-1|TRBJ1-5
TGCAGTGCTAGAGATAGGAGACAGGGGTTTCATCAGCCCCAGCATTTT
CSARDRRQGFHQPQHF
>NA|NA|TRBV2|TRBJ2-3
TGTGCCAGCAGTGCACGGGAGGATACGCAGTATTTT
CASSAREDTQYF
>NA|NA|TRBV20-1|TRBJ1-2
TGCAGTGCGACTGTGAGCCCTAACTATGGCTACACCTTC
CSATVSPNYGYTF
>NA|few|TRBV7-9|TRBJ2-1
TGTGCCAGCAGCTTCCAAGGGGAGAATTACAATGAGCAGTTCTTC
CASSFQGENYNEQFF
>TRBD1|NA|TRBV7-9|TRBJ1-2
TGTGCCAGCAGCCTAGAGACAGGGCGTTGCTATGGCTACACCTTC
CASSLETGRCYGYTF
>NA|NA|TRBV15|TRBJ1-3
TGTGCCACCAGCAGAGATGACCGACTGATCACCTCTGGAAACACCATATATTTT
CATSRDDRLITSGNTIYF
>NA|NA|TRBV24-1|TRBJ1-2
TGTGCCACCAGTGAGTCGGGACGGACCAGCTATGGCTACACCTTC
CATSESGRTSYGYTF
>TRBD1|few|TRBV5-1|TRBJ2-2
TGCGCCAGCAGCCCGCGGACAGGGGAAGTGGAGCTGTTTTTT
CASSPRTGEVELFF
>TRBD1|NA|TRBV7-2|TRBJ2-3
TGTGCCAGCAGCTCCGGACGGGACAGGGGCACAGATACGCAGTATTTT
CASSSGRDRGTDTQYF
>TRBD2|few|TRBV20-1|TRBJ2-5
TGCAGTGCTAGAGAACTACTACGGGGGGGCCTGGAGACCCAGTACTTC
CSARELLRGGLETQYF
>TRBD2|NA|TRBV27|TRBJ2-1
TGTGCCAGCACTTCCATGACAGGGAACCTCCTAGCGGGAAATGAGCAGTTCTTC
CASTSMTGNLLAGNEQFF
>NA|NA|TRBV19|TRBJ1-2
TGTGCCAGTAGGATAGACGGCGACTATGGCTACACCTTC
CASRIDGDYGYTF
>TRBD2|NA|TRBV11-3|TRBJ2-5
TGTGCCAGCAGCTTAGTCGGACTAGCAGTGACCCAGTACTTC
CASSLVGLAVTQYF
>NA|NA|TRBV20-1|TRBJ1-3
TGCAGTGCTAGAGACAAATGGGCGCCTGGAAACACCATATATTTT
CSARDKWAPGNTIYF
>TRBD1|NA|TRBV12-5|TRBJ1-5
TGTGCTAGTGGCATGGAGGGGGCAGTAAAGGCGGCCCAGCATTTT
CASGMEGAVKAAQHF
>NA|few|TRBV6-2/TRBV6-3|TRBJ1-6
TGTGCCAGCAGCCTTAGACGGTATAATTCACCCCTCCACTTT
CASSLRRYNSPLHF
>NA|NA|TRBV7-2|TRBJ2-7
TGTGCCAGCAGCTTAGCTCCCGAGTCCTACGAGCAGTACTTC
CASSLAPESYEQYF
>NA|few|TRBV20-1|TRBJ2-3
TGCAGTGCCCCAAAGGCAGACACTCGGGATACGCAGTATTTT
CSAPKADTRDTQYF
>TRBD1|few|TRBV6-5|TRBJ1-2
TGTGCCAGCAGTTTCCCGGGACAGCCTCGGATTGGGGATGGCTACACCTTC
CASSFPGQPRIGDGYTF
>TRBD2|NA|TRBV6-1|TRBJ2-3
TGTGCCAGCAGTGAAGTGGCGGGGGGGGGTGCAGATACGCAGTATTTT
CASSEVAGGGADTQYF
>NA|NA|TRBV6-5|TRBJ1-2
TGTGCCAGCAGTTACTCGGGAAGCCCGAGAGGCTACACCTTC
CASSYSGSPRGYTF
>NA|NA|TRBV7-3|TRBJ2-3
TGTGCCAGCAGCCTCACGTCGACTAGCACAGATACGCAGTATTTT
CASSLTSTSTDTQYF
>NA|few|TRBV2|TRBJ1-1
TGTGCCGTAACTACAGGGACCCACACTGAAGCTTTCTTT
CAVTTGTHTEAFF
>NA|few|TRBV29-1|TRBJ1-5
TGCAGCGTTGCTTGGGGGGCGGCTCAGCCCCAGCATTTT
CSVAWGAAQPQHF
>NA|NA|TRBV6-1|TRBJ2-2
TGTGCCAGCCGCCTGACCGGGGAGCTGTTTTTT
CASRLTGELFF
>TRBD2|NA|TRBV6-5|TRBJ2-3
TGTGCCAGCAGTTCACGGACTAGCGGGGGGGCAGATACGCAGTATTTT
CASSSRTSGGADTQYF
>TRBD1|few|TRBV20-1|TRBJ2-3
TGCAGTGCAGAAGGACAGGGGCGACCCACAGATACGCAGTATTTT
CSAEGQGRPTDTQYF
>NA|medium-sized|TRBV7-2|TRBJ1-6
TGTGCCAGCAGCTTAGGCAGGGTTCGAACTTCACCCCTCCACTTT
CASSLGRVRTSPLHF
>NA|NA|TRBV18|TRBJ1-2
TGTGCCAGCTCCCGGACCCGGAACGAGGGAGCCTATAACTATGGCTACACCTTC
CASSRTRNEGAYNYGYTF
>NA|NA|TRBV7-2|TRBJ2-3
TGTGCCAGCAGCTTAAGGGTAGGAACAGATACGCAGTATTTT
CASSLRVGTDTQYF
>NA|few|TRBV10-3|TRBJ2-5
TGTGCCATCAGCCACAACAGGGACCAAGAGACCCAGTACTTC
CAISHNRDQETQYF
>TRBD1|NA|TRBV7-3|TRBJ1-1
TGTGCCAGCAGCTGGGCAGGGGGAGATACTGAAGCTTTCTTT
CASSWAGGDTEAFF
>TRBD1|NA|TRBV10-3|TRBJ1-2
TGTGCCATCAGCAACTACAGGGGGGAAGGCTATGGCTACACCTTC
CAISNYRGEGYGYTF
>TRBD2|NA|TRBV6-1|TRBJ2-1
TGTGCCAGCAGCCCGGGACTAGCGGTTTACAATGAGCAGTTCTTC
CASSPGLAVYNEQFF
>NA|few|TRBV20-1|TRBJ1-6
TGCAGTGCTAGGCCGTGGAGGGGATCCTTTTCCTATTCACCCCTCCACTTT
CSARPWRGSFSYSPLHF
>NA|NA|TRBV6-1|TRBJ2-3
TGTGCCAGCACGGGATCAGATACGCAGTATTTT
CASTGSDTQYF
>NA|NA|TRBV6-1|TRBJ2-7
TGTGCCAGCAGCCCACGCACAGGCGTATTCTACGAGCAGTACTTC
CASSPRTGVFYEQYF
>TRBD1|few|TRBV7-2|TRBJ1-6
TGTGCCAGCAGCACCTTGACAGGGGGCTCATCGGATTCACCCCTCCACTTT
CASSTLTGGSSDSPLHF
>TRBD2|NA|TRBV2|TRBJ2-5
TGTGCCAGTGTCGGAGGGCGGGGGGGCCTGGAGACCCAGTACTTC
CASVGGRGGLETQYF
>TRBD1|NA|TRBV18|TRBJ1-2
TGTGCCAGCTCACCAAACGGACAGGGGGCTCACTATGGCTACACCTTC
CASSPNGQGAHYGYTF
>TRBD1|medium-sized|TRBV2|TRBJ1-5
TGTGCCAGCAGCCCCGGGACAGGGGGTAATCAGCCCCAGCATTTT
CASSPGTGGNQPQHF
>NA|NA|TRBV6-4|TRBJ1-5
TGTGCCAGCAGTGACTCGTCGGGTCAGCCCCAGCATTTT
CASSDSSGQPQHF
>TRBD1|NA|TRBV6-1|TRBJ2-7
TGTGCCAGCCGCAGGGGGATTGGACTCTACGAGCAGTACTTC
CASRRGIGLYEQYF
>TRBD2|NA|TRBV10-2|TRBJ2-3
TGCGCCAGCCGGACTAGCGGGACCACAGATACGCAGTATTTT
CASRTSGTTDTQYF
>NA|NA|TRBV12-3/TRBV12-4|TRBJ1-1
TGTGCCAGCAGCTCCAGCAGAGTGAGGGGGACTGAAGCTTTCTTT
CASSSSRVRGTEAFF
>NA|NA|TRBV7-2|TRBJ2-7
TGTGCCAGCAGCCAAGACTACCGGAGCTCCTACGAGCAGTACTTC
CASSQDYRSSYEQYF
>NA|NA|TRBV7-2|TRBJ2-3
TGTGCCAGCAGCTTACGGGGTAGCGCAGCGGGAGATACGCAGTATTTT
CASSLRGSAAGDTQYF
>NA|few|TRBV15|TRBJ2-7
TGTGCCACCAGCAGATCCTACTCGCAGGGTAAGAGAGACGAGCAGTACTTC
CATSRSYSQGKRDEQYF
>NA|few|TRBV21-1|TRBJ1-2
TGTGCCAGCAGCGTCACTCCGGGACAGCTCCGTTGCTCTCTATGTGGCTACACCTTC
CASSVTPGQLRCSLCGYTF
>NA|NA|TRBV28|TRBJ2-5
TGTGCCAGCAGTTCACTGGGGGGACTTCCCCAAGAGACCCAGTACTTC
CASSSLGGLPQETQYF